Listed below are T cell receptor beta chains from one sample, sequenced in a study of blood T cell repertoires in COVID-19. Generated by immunoSEQ multiplex PCR, the TCRdb table keeps only in-frame clones and is missing some. The sample consists of around 150,000 clones, about nine tenths of them appearing once. Sequences were obtained from peripheral blood. These receptors were collected from a woman aged 55-70 years with active or convalescent COVID-19. The CDR3 runs from the conserved cysteine through the conserved F or W. Fields, in order: D gene, V gene, J gene, clone size, CDR3 protein, CDR3 DNA. The D gene is left open where the match is weak. Some rows mark clone size as missing; the rest say once, few, many or name a class of expanded clone.

D gene: TRBD1; V gene: TRBV7-9; J gene: TRBJ1-1; clone size: -; CDR3 protein: CASSPGGNTEAFF; CDR3 DNA: TGTGCCAGCAGCCCAGGGGGGAACACTGAAGCTTTCTTT
D gene: -; V gene: TRBV10-1; J gene: TRBJ1-1; clone size: few; CDR3 protein: CASKPSGGGTEAFF; CDR3 DNA: TGCGCCAGCAAACCCAGCGGGGGAGGGACTGAAGCTTTCTTT
D gene: -; V gene: TRBV6-4; J gene: TRBJ1-1; clone size: once; CDR3 protein: CASSQFRNTEAFF; CDR3 DNA: TGTGCCAGCAGTCAATTTAGGAACACTGAAGCTTTCTTT
D gene: -; V gene: TRBV21-1; J gene: TRBJ2-7; clone size: -; CDR3 protein: CASSKSRDNYEQYF; CDR3 DNA: TGTGCCAGCAGCAAATCTCGGGACAACTACGAGCAGTACTTC
D gene: -; V gene: TRBV19; J gene: TRBJ1-4; clone size: -; CDR3 protein: CASRGQDTLIAEKLFF; CDR3 DNA: TGTGCCAGTAGGGGCCAGGACACCCTAATCGCTGAAAAACTGTTTTTT
D gene: -; V gene: TRBV5-5; J gene: TRBJ1-1; clone size: -; CDR3 protein: CASSLAGVLNTEAFF; CDR3 DNA: TGTGCCAGCAGCTTGGCCGGAGTACTGAACACTGAAGCTTTCTTT
D gene: TRBD1; V gene: TRBV28; J gene: TRBJ1-1; clone size: -; CDR3 protein: CASRTGGLNTEAFF; CDR3 DNA: TGTGCCAGCAGAACAGGGGGCTTGAACACTGAAGCTTTCTTT
D gene: -; V gene: TRBV18; J gene: TRBJ1-1; clone size: -; CDR3 protein: CASSRRDTDTEAFF; CDR3 DNA: TGTGCCAGCTCACGCCGGGACACGGACACTGAAGCTTTCTTT
D gene: -; V gene: TRBV2; J gene: TRBJ1-3; clone size: -; CDR3 protein: CASSAQGRENTIYF; CDR3 DNA: TGTGCCAGCAGTGCCCAGGGAAGGGAAAACACCATATATTTT
D gene: TRBD1; V gene: TRBV5-4; J gene: TRBJ2-1; clone size: -; CDR3 protein: CASSSDRGTQFF; CDR3 DNA: TGTGCCAGCAGCTCAGACAGGGGCACGCAGTTCTTC
D gene: TRBD2; V gene: TRBV19; J gene: TRBJ2-1; clone size: once; CDR3 protein: CASSLLAGSSYNEQFF; CDR3 DNA: TGTGCCAGTAGTTTGTTAGCGGGGAGCTCCTACAATGAGCAGTTCTTC
D gene: -; V gene: TRBV5-6; J gene: TRBJ2-6; clone size: -; CDR3 protein: CASSRGHSGANVLTF; CDR3 DNA: TGTGCCAGCAGCCGGGGACATTCCGGGGCCAACGTCCTGACTTTC
D gene: TRBD2; V gene: TRBV19; J gene: TRBJ2-7; clone size: -; CDR3 protein: CASSYRSGGQTYEQYF; CDR3 DNA: TGTGCCAGTAGTTACCGCAGCGGGGGCCAGACCTACGAGCAGTACTTC
D gene: TRBD1; V gene: TRBV5-1; J gene: TRBJ2-7; clone size: few; CDR3 protein: CASSSTGQDRRYF; CDR3 DNA: TGCGCCAGCAGCTCCACGGGACAGGACCGGCGGTACTTC
D gene: TRBD1; V gene: TRBV19; J gene: TRBJ1-5; clone size: -; CDR3 protein: CASSVTGGDQPQHF; CDR3 DNA: TGTGCCAGTAGTGTAACAGGGGGAGATCAGCCCCAGCATTTT
D gene: -; V gene: TRBV7-8; J gene: TRBJ2-3; clone size: few; CDR3 protein: CASSFLAEADTQYF; CDR3 DNA: TGTGCCAGCAGCTTCCTAGCTGAGGCAGATACGCAGTATTTT
D gene: TRBD2; V gene: TRBV19; J gene: TRBJ2-1; clone size: -; CDR3 protein: CASTGTSGGLNEQFF; CDR3 DNA: TGTGCCTCAACCGGGACTAGCGGGGGTTTAAATGAGCAGTTCTTC
D gene: TRBD1; V gene: TRBV5-1; J gene: TRBJ2-5; clone size: few; CDR3 protein: CASSPQGQVQETQYF; CDR3 DNA: TGCGCCAGCAGCCCGCAGGGACAGGTCCAAGAGACCCAGTACTTC
D gene: -; V gene: TRBV10-3; J gene: TRBJ1-3; clone size: many; CDR3 protein: CAIRQPSGNTIYF; CDR3 DNA: TGTGCCATCCGACAACCCTCTGGAAACACCATATATTTT
D gene: TRBD1; V gene: TRBV7-2; J gene: TRBJ2-7; clone size: -; CDR3 protein: CASSLGQGAPYEQYF; CDR3 DNA: TGTGCCAGCAGCTTAGGGCAGGGGGCGCCCTACGAGCAGTACTTC
D gene: TRBD1; V gene: TRBV14; J gene: TRBJ1-1; clone size: -; CDR3 protein: CASSQDPGQGNTEAFF; CDR3 DNA: TGTGCCAGCAGCCAAGACCCCGGACAGGGGAACACTGAAGCTTTCTTT
D gene: -; V gene: TRBV2; J gene: TRBJ2-3; clone size: -; CDR3 protein: CASNLDLTMPDTQYF; CDR3 DNA: TGTGCCAGCAATTTAGACTTAACGATGCCAGATACGCAGTATTTT
D gene: -; V gene: TRBV15; J gene: TRBJ2-1; clone size: -; CDR3 protein: CATSRGPPAGLTYNEQFF; CDR3 DNA: TGTGCCACCAGCAGAGGACCGCCCGCAGGGCTGACCTACAATGAGCAGTTCTTC
D gene: -; V gene: TRBV3-1/TRBV3-2; J gene: TRBJ1-2; clone size: -; CDR3 protein: CASSQVRRGGYTF; CDR3 DNA: TGTGCCAGCAGCCAAGTTCGGAGGGGTGGCTACACCTTC
D gene: -; V gene: TRBV2; J gene: TRBJ2-5; clone size: -; CDR3 protein: CASSEFGTQYF; CDR3 DNA: TGTGCCAGCAGTGAGTTCGGGACCCAGTACTTC
D gene: TRBD2; V gene: TRBV3-1/TRBV3-2; J gene: TRBJ2-5; clone size: once; CDR3 protein: CASSQGLAGGQETQYF; CDR3 DNA: TGTGCCAGCAGCCAAGGACTAGCGGGGGGTCAAGAGACCCAGTACTTC
D gene: TRBD1; V gene: TRBV29-1; J gene: TRBJ1-4; clone size: -; CDR3 protein: CSVEPPGQGNEKLFF; CDR3 DNA: TGCAGCGTTGAACCACCGGGACAGGGTAATGAAAAACTGTTTTTT
D gene: TRBD2; V gene: TRBV30; J gene: TRBJ2-3; clone size: -; CDR3 protein: CAWSRTSGATDTQYF; CDR3 DNA: TGTGCCTGGAGTCGGACTAGCGGGGCCACAGATACGCAGTATTTT
D gene: TRBD1; V gene: TRBV20-1; J gene: TRBJ1-1; clone size: -; CDR3 protein: CSASPGQGARYTEAFF; CDR3 DNA: TGCAGTGCTAGTCCCGGACAGGGGGCTAGGTACACTGAAGCTTTCTTT
D gene: TRBD1; V gene: TRBV10-2; J gene: TRBJ1-3; clone size: -; CDR3 protein: CASRGQDNSGNTIYF; CDR3 DNA: TGCGCCAGCCGGGGACAGGACAATTCTGGAAACACCATATATTTT
D gene: TRBD1; V gene: TRBV15; J gene: TRBJ2-5; clone size: -; CDR3 protein: CATSRQQGIQETQYF; CDR3 DNA: TGTGCCACCAGCAGGCAACAGGGGATCCAAGAGACCCAGTACTTC
D gene: TRBD1; V gene: TRBV19; J gene: TRBJ1-3; clone size: -; CDR3 protein: CASSRQGAFSGNTIYF; CDR3 DNA: TGTGCCAGTAGCAGACAGGGGGCTTTCTCTGGAAACACCATATATTTT
D gene: TRBD1; V gene: TRBV7-2; J gene: TRBJ1-1; clone size: few; CDR3 protein: CASSFPGGGTEAFF; CDR3 DNA: TGTGCCAGCAGCTTTCCAGGGGGCGGCACTGAAGCTTTCTTT
D gene: TRBD2; V gene: TRBV6-2/TRBV6-3; J gene: TRBJ2-3; clone size: few; CDR3 protein: CASSYDSGGTDTQYF; CDR3 DNA: TGTGCCAGCAGTTACGATAGCGGGGGAACGGATACGCAGTATTTT
D gene: -; V gene: TRBV10-3; J gene: TRBJ1-5; clone size: -; CDR3 protein: CAIRDSGGNQPQHF; CDR3 DNA: TGTGCCATCAGAGATTCAGGGGGCAATCAGCCCCAGCATTTT
D gene: -; V gene: TRBV7-9; J gene: TRBJ2-1; clone size: -; CDR3 protein: CASSLERTYHSSSYNEQFF; CDR3 DNA: TGTGCCAGCAGCTTAGAACGTACGTACCACTCGAGCTCCTACAATGAGCAGTTCTTC
D gene: TRBD2; V gene: TRBV5-1; J gene: TRBJ2-3; clone size: -; CDR3 protein: CASSLAGVISTDTQYF; CDR3 DNA: TGCGCCAGCTCTCTAGCGGGGGTCATTAGCACAGATACGCAGTATTTT
D gene: -; V gene: TRBV5-5; J gene: TRBJ2-5; clone size: -; CDR3 protein: CASSLEGFRETQYF; CDR3 DNA: TGTGCCAGCAGCTTGGAGGGGTTCAGAGAGACCCAGTACTTC
D gene: -; V gene: TRBV2; J gene: TRBJ2-3; clone size: -; CDR3 protein: CASKGRETDTQYF; CDR3 DNA: TGTGCCAGCAAGGGCAGGGAAACAGATACGCAGTATTTT
D gene: -; V gene: TRBV12-3/TRBV12-4; J gene: TRBJ1-1; clone size: many; CDR3 protein: CASTQFNTEAFF; CDR3 DNA: TGTGCCAGCACCCAATTTAACACTGAAGCTTTCTTT
D gene: TRBD1; V gene: TRBV5-1; J gene: TRBJ1-2; clone size: -; CDR3 protein: CASRPTTGDDTGYTF; CDR3 DNA: TGCGCCAGCAGACCGACTACAGGGGATGATACTGGCTACACCTTC
D gene: TRBD1; V gene: TRBV6-4; J gene: TRBJ2-2; clone size: -; CDR3 protein: CASRWDRYIPNTGELFF; CDR3 DNA: TGTGCCAGCAGGTGGGACAGATATATCCCGAACACCGGGGAGCTGTTTTTT
D gene: TRBD1; V gene: TRBV9; J gene: TRBJ1-1; clone size: -; CDR3 protein: CASSVSGGNPEAFF; CDR3 DNA: TGTGCCAGCAGCGTATCAGGGGGGAACCCTGAAGCTTTCTTT
D gene: -; V gene: TRBV7-2; J gene: TRBJ2-1; clone size: -; CDR3 protein: CASSLAGAGYNEQFF; CDR3 DNA: TGTGCCAGCAGCTTAGCGGGGGCTGGTTACAATGAGCAGTTCTTC
D gene: TRBD1; V gene: TRBV30; J gene: TRBJ1-1; clone size: -; CDR3 protein: CAWRKTGDITEAFF; CDR3 DNA: TGTGCCTGGAGGAAGACAGGGGATATTACTGAAGCTTTCTTT
D gene: -; V gene: TRBV4-3; J gene: TRBJ1-3; clone size: -; CDR3 protein: CASSQDMGRGNTIYF; CDR3 DNA: TGCGCCAGCAGCCAAGATATGGGGCGCGGAAACACCATATATTTT
D gene: -; V gene: TRBV10-1; J gene: TRBJ2-3; clone size: -; CDR3 protein: CASSEGGTDTQYF; CDR3 DNA: TGCGCCAGCAGTGAAGGGGGCACAGATACGCAGTATTTT
D gene: TRBD2; V gene: TRBV2; J gene: TRBJ2-3; clone size: -; CDR3 protein: CASRRGTDTQYF; CDR3 DNA: TGTGCCAGCAGGCGGGGGACAGATACGCAGTATTTT
D gene: TRBD1; V gene: TRBV6-6; J gene: TRBJ1-3; clone size: -; CDR3 protein: CASADRVGNTIYF; CDR3 DNA: TGTGCCAGCGCCGACAGGGTTGGAAACACCATATATTTT